This passage covers 24 T cell receptor beta chains from one sample sequenced in a study of CD8+ T cells in alopecia areata listed by TCRdb under 2018. Receptor amplification or capture employed the immunoSEQ multiplex PCR assay. RNA was extracted from all samples and reverse transcribed into cDNA as template for TCR sequencing. TCRdb holds this immuneACCESS table with in-frame rearrangements only. Some clones are missing; in checked studies, unresolved V genes explain under half, and the rest has no known cause. This sample has about 150,000 clones in its table, and 50% to 65% of those were observed once. Less than 20% of the sample rests with the top ten. The time point label, read with the paper, signifies: baseline before oral tofacitinib. The source was CD8+ T cells sorted from blood, collected at week 0. The receptors were gathered from a human donor with alopecia areata.

As regards this clone: This same CDR3 is encoded by further DNA sequences in the sample. This chain uses TRBV12-5 with TRBJ2-7; unclear D gene. The CDR3 is 12 residues long. V shed 1 base and J shed 2 bases, with 3 bases lying between them. The V gene's germline CDR1 is LGHNT and CDR2 FRNRAP. This chain's CDR3 is CASGLGAYEQYF. CDR3 bases: TGTGCTAGTGGTTTGGGCGCCTACGAGCAGTACTTC.

This chain's CDR3 is CASRVYGTAYNSPLHF. The CDR3, as DNA: TGTGCCAGCAGGGTTTACGGGACAGCCTATAATTCACCCCTCCACTTT. This chain uses TRBV27 with TRBJ1-6, with TRBD1 matching 7 bases. The CDR3 covers 16 residues. V gave up 6 bases and J gave up 2 bases; unmatched junction bases: 7. CDR1 MNHEY and CDR2 SMNVEV come from the germline V gene (reference sequence).

This clone appeared a single time. The V and J genes are TRBV5-6 and TRBJ2-7; 7 bases agree with TRBD2. V shed 1 base and J 5 bases; nucleotides not matched to a gene: 3. There are 13 residues in the CDR3. Germline values: CDR1 SGHDT, CDR2 YYEEEE. In DNA, the CDR3 is TGTGCCAGCAGCTTGCGGGGGGTAGACGAGCAGTACTTC. Translating it yields CASSLRGVDEQYF.

This clone showed up just a few times. The V and J genes are TRBV29-1 and TRBJ1-1, with D maybe TRBD1 (5 bases). V was trimmed by 6 bases and J by 2 bases, leaving 13 bases between them. The CDR3 contains 13 residues. Per the germline V gene, CDR1 is SQVTM and CDR2 is ANQGSEA. The DNA of the CDR3 is TGCAGCGTGAACCCGACAGCCAACACTGAAGCTTTCTTT. Amino acid sequence: CSVNPTANTEAFF. The full variable domain, rest sourced from reference TRBV29-1 and TRBJ1-1, is SAVISQKPSRDICQRGTSLTIQCQVDSQVTMMFWYRQQPGQSLTLIATANQGSEATYESGFVIDKFPISRPNLTFSTLTVSNMSPEDSSIYLCSVNPTANTEAFFGQGTRLTVV.

The rearrangement joins TRBV5-6 to TRBJ2-4, with 7 bases lining up with TRBD1. V lost 4 bases, J lost 2 bases, and 3 bases stayed unmatched. Germline V gene sequence: CDR1 SGHDT, CDR2 YYEEEE. The CDR3 is 14 amino acids. For the CDR3, the DNA is TGTGCCAGCAGCGAACAGGGGTCCAAAAACATTCAGTACTTC. Protein: CASSEQGSKNIQYF.

The chain carries TRBV6-5 and TRBJ2-1; D is uncertain. The germline V gene encodes CDR1 MNHEY and CDR2 SVGAGI. The CDR3 runs 11 residues. V gave up 2 bases and J gave up 10 bases, with 6 bases separating them. The CDR3 here is CASSYVGEQFF. The CDR3 nucleotides read TGTGCCAGCAGTTACGTGGGGGAGCAGTTCTTC.

The chain is built from TRBV9 and TRBJ2-7; D not resolved. The CDR3 extends over 14 amino acids. Trimming shortened V by 0 bases and J by 7 bases, and 14 bases separated the two germline ends. CDR1 is SGDLS, CDR2 YYNGEE, per germline. Here the CDR3 reads CASSVGAPPREQYF. The CDR3 nucleotides read TGTGCCAGCAGCGTAGGGGCACCTCCGCGGGAGCAGTACTTC.

The V gene is TRBV28, the J gene TRBJ2-7, with D perhaps being TRBD1 or TRBD2 (6 bases each). CDR3 length: 17 residues. Germline CDR1 MDHEN, CDR2 SYDVKM. The germline V and J ends were trimmed by 4 bases and 3 bases, with 22 bases remaining between them. The CDR3 sequence is CASSSTASEGVDYEQYF. CDR3 nucleotides: TGTGCCAGCAGTTCCACCGCCTCGGAGGGGGTGGACTACGAGCAGTACTTC. Full variable domain (outside the CDR3, taken from reference TRBV28 and TRBJ2-7): DVKVTQSSRYLVKRTGEKVFLECVQDMDHENMFWYRQDPGLGLRLIYFSYDVKMKEKGDIPEGYSVSREKKERFSLILESASTNQTSMYLCASSSTASEGVDYEQYFGPGTRLTVT.

This clone was observed a few times. The chain employs TRBV7-2 and TRBJ1-2; TRBD1 matches 7 bases. The CDR3 has 17 amino acids. With V trimmed by 6 bases and J by 4 bases, 17 bases remained unmatched. Germline V gene sequence: CDR1 SGHTA, CDR2 FQGNSA. Written as DNA, the CDR3 is TGTGCCAGCAGTCAGGGGACAGCTCCGGAACTTTTCTATGGCTACACCTTC. It is translated as CASSQGTAPELFYGYTF. The full variable domain, in which reference TRBV7-2 and TRBJ1-2 provide the parts outside the CDR3, is GAGVSQSPSNKVTEKGKDVELRCDPISGHTALYWYRQSLGQGLEFLIYFQGNSAPDKSGLPSDRFSAERTGGSVSTLTIQRTQQEDSAVYLCASSQGTAPELFYGYTFGSGTRLTVV.

V gene TRBV5-6 combines with J gene TRBJ2-7, with D possibly being TRBD1 (6 bases). Trimming cost V 4 bases and J 0 bases, with 14 bases left between them. The CDR3 consists of 15 residues. Germline V CDR1 and CDR2: SGHDT, YYEEEE. The CDR3 loop reads CASSPLDSSSYEQYF. The CDR3 region has the DNA TGTGCCAGCAGCCCCCTGGACAGTAGCTCCTACGAGCAGTACTTC.

V gene TRBV29-1 combines with J gene TRBJ2-3, with D perhaps TRBD1 (6 bases). From germline, CDR1 is SQVTM and CDR2 ANQGSEA. The CDR3 extends over 16 amino acids. The V end was cut by 5 bases, the J end by 2 bases, with 20 bases between. The chain's CDR3 is CSVLWAGRGDTDTQYF. The CDR3 DNA follows: TGCAGCGTTCTATGGGCCGGCAGGGGAGACACAGATACGCAGTATTTT.

This clone has only a few counts. CDR3 bases: TGTGCCAGCAGTGAAGGGGGCACTGGGGCCAACGTCCTGACTTTC. It is translated as CASSEGGTGANVLTF. This sequence joins TRBV2 and TRBJ2-6, with D possibly matching TRBD1 (5 bases). This CDR3 is 15 amino acids long. The germline V and J ends were trimmed by 1 base and 2 bases, with 6 bases remaining between them. Per the germline V gene, CDR1 is SNHLY and CDR2 is FYNNEI.

V gene TRBV4-1 combines with J gene TRBJ1-2; D might be TRBD1 (5 bases). Germline loops: CDR1 MGHRA, CDR2 YSYEKL. This CDR3 has 14 residues. Trimming removed 1 base from V and 5 bases from J, with 11 bases in between. The CDR3 loop reads CASSQARVGYGYTF. CDR3 in DNA: TGCGCCAGCAGCCAAGCCAGGGTAGGGTATGGCTACACCTTC.

V usage is TRBV10-2 and J usage is TRBJ2-1; TRBD2 agrees at 9 bases. Germline CDR1 reads WSHSY; CDR2 reads SAAADI. The CDR3 spans 15 residues. V lost 6 bases, J lost 4 bases, and 7 bases stayed unmatched. The CDR3 spells CASSVASGIYNEQFF. In DNA form, the CDR3 reads TGCGCCAGCAGCGTCGCTAGCGGGATATACAATGAGCAGTTCTTC.

V and J are TRBV29-1 and TRBJ2-1, with 7 bases lining up with TRBD1. The J segment lost 5 bases and the V segment lost 3 bases, leaving 7 bases of the junction unmatched. Germline V gene sequence: CDR1 SQVTM, CDR2 ANQGSEA. The CDR3 has 14 amino acids. The DNA for the CDR3 is TGCAGCGTTGAGAGGGGGCCCTACAACAATGAGCAGTTCTTC. Translated: CSVERGPYNNEQFF.

This clone has a handful of counts. This chain connects TRBV19 to TRBJ1-1; a weak D match, TRBD1 (5 bases). Between the trimmed V and J ends, which lost 5 bases and 6 bases, there was a span of 16 bases. The CDR3 length is 14 residues. Germline V gene data show CDR1 as LNHDA and CDR2 as SQIVND (reference sequence). The CDR3 coding sequence is TGTGCCAGTAGTCTCACCAGGGATGGGGCTGAAGCTTTCTTT. Its translation is CASSLTRDGAEAFF.

This clone has more than one count but fewer than ten. The chain links TRBV29-1 to TRBJ2-7; possibly TRBD2 for D (6 bases). The V gene lost 6 bases and the J gene lost 4 bases, with 10 bases spanning the gap. This CDR3 spans 11 amino acids. Looked up from germline, CDR1 is SQVTM and CDR2 is ANQGSEA. CDR3 in DNA: TGCAGCGTGGCCGCGGGATACGAGCAGTACTTC. Protein: CSVAAGYEQYF.

The chain combines TRBV30 with TRBJ2-2; 8 bases are shared with TRBD1. Germline V lookup: CDR1 GTSNPN, CDR2 SVGIG (reference sequence). The V and J ends lost 8 bases and 4 bases, in that order; junction bases with no gene match: 9. There are 14 residues in the CDR3. CDR3 nucleotides: TGTGCCGCAGACAGGGGCGGTAGCACCGGGGAGCTGTTTTTT. Translated, it gives CAADRGGSTGELFF.

The chain uses TRBV5-1 and TRBJ2-5, with D possibly TRBD1 on 6 matching bases. Germline CDR1 SGHRS, CDR2 YFSETQ. The CDR3 length is 16 residues. With 4 bases removed from V and 4 bases from J, the gap between germline ends came to 20 bases. The CDR3 DNA sequence: TGCGCCAGCAGCAGGCCGGAACAGGGTTCGCGAGAGACCCAGTACTTC. Amino acids: CASSRPEQGSRETQYF. Full variable domain (missing parts from reference TRBV5-1 and TRBJ2-5): KAGVTQTPRYLIKTRGQQVTLSCSPISGHRSVSWYQQTPGQGLQFLFEYFSETQRNKGNFPGRFSGRQFSNSRSEMNVSTLELGDSALYLCASSRPEQGSRETQYFGPGTRLLVL.

This clone was detected only a few times. J is TRBJ2-2 and V is TRBV29-1; D may be TRBD1 (5 bases). The V end was cut by 6 bases, the J end by 4 bases, with 12 bases between. The CDR3 contains 13 residues. Germline V CDR1 and CDR2: SQVTM, ANQGSEA. The DNA for the CDR3 is TGCAGCGTACGGACACATTCCACCGGGGAGCTGTTTTTT. Translating gives CSVRTHSTGELFF.

V and J are TRBV5-1 and TRBJ2-7, with D maybe TRBD2 (6 bases). Germline assignment: CDR1 SGHRS and CDR2 YFSETQ. Between the trimmed V and J ends, which lost 4 bases and 2 bases, there was a span of 13 bases. The CDR3 consists of 14 residues. This chain's CDR3 is CASSTTGGPYEQYF. The CDR3 bases are TGCGCCAGCAGCACAACCGGGGGACCCTACGAGCAGTACTTC.

The J gene is TRBJ2-7, the V gene TRBV13, with D perhaps TRBD2 (5 bases). CDR1 is PRHDT and CDR2 is FYEKMQ in the germline V gene (reference sequence). CDR3 length equals 13 residues. V gave up 8 bases and J gave up 2 bases, with 13 bases separating them. This chain's CDR3 is CASATGSTYEQYF. Written as DNA, the CDR3 is TGTGCCAGCGCCACGGGGTCAACCTACGAGCAGTACTTC.

The chain uses TRBV4-3 and TRBJ1-5, with D uncertain. Trimming took off 5 bases at V and 0 bases at J, with 11 bases between the two ends. This CDR3 has 15 residues. Germline V lookup: CDR1 LGHNA, CDR2 YSLEER. The DNA for the CDR3 is TGCGCCAGCAGCAGAATCTTGGGTAGCAATCAGCCCCAGCATTTT. Translated, it gives CASSRILGSNQPQHF.

This sequence joins TRBV4-2 and TRBJ2-4; 8 positions match TRBD2. This CDR3 contains 16 residues. Germline V gene lookup returns CDR1 LGHNA and CDR2 YNFKEQ. The ends lost 4 bases at V and 4 bases at J; junction bases unmatched: 9. CDR3 loop: CASSPRTGLEKNIQYF. The CDR3 bases are TGTGCCAGCAGCCCGCGCACGGGACTAGAGAAAAACATTCAGTACTTC.